Listed below are T cell receptor beta chains from one sample, sequenced in a study of T cells expressing NK-cell markers. TCRdb reprocessed the 5' RACE reads, with one entry per CDR3 protein and no DNA. The sample data list 5,500 to 8,500 distinct CDR3 sequences. The sample was blood T cells: a sorted CD56 or NKG2C T cell subset, CD4+ or CD8+ T cells, or bulk PBMC T cells (not recorded which). The receptors stem from a man aged 18-70 years in good health. CDR3s include the opening cysteine and the closing phenylalanine or tryptophan. Expanded clones get a size class; other rows say once, few or many, or leave the size out.

CDR3aa: CASSPGQGSYNEQFF
v_gene: TRBV12-3/TRBV12-4
j_gene: TRBJ2-1
abundance: NA

CDR3aa: CASSDSPGNSPLHF
v_gene: TRBV6-4
j_gene: TRBJ1-6
abundance: NA

CDR3aa: CASSYGGRTDTQYF
v_gene: TRBV5-4
j_gene: TRBJ2-3
abundance: NA

CDR3aa: CASSPWGQITDTQYF
v_gene: TRBV6-1
j_gene: TRBJ2-3
abundance: NA

CDR3aa: CSARPLETGDYRRTDTQYF
v_gene: TRBV20-1
j_gene: TRBJ2-3
abundance: NA

CDR3aa: CASSYSAESSYEQYF
v_gene: TRBV6-2/TRBV6-3
j_gene: TRBJ2-7
abundance: NA

CDR3aa: CSARDSGLHVDTQYF
v_gene: TRBV20-1
j_gene: TRBJ2-3
abundance: NA

CDR3aa: CASRGPLLAFNEQFF
v_gene: TRBV19
j_gene: TRBJ2-1
abundance: medium-sized

CDR3aa: CASSTRASSYEQYF
v_gene: TRBV7-6
j_gene: TRBJ2-7
abundance: NA

CDR3aa: CSVSGDWYEQFF
v_gene: TRBV20-1
j_gene: TRBJ2-1
abundance: NA

CDR3aa: CASHYGRESTDTQYF
v_gene: TRBV6-2/TRBV6-3
j_gene: TRBJ2-3
abundance: NA

CDR3aa: CASSTQYPRGDTQYF
v_gene: TRBV7-9
j_gene: TRBJ2-3
abundance: NA

CDR3aa: CASSLHGGQETQYF
v_gene: TRBV7-3
j_gene: TRBJ2-5
abundance: NA

CDR3aa: CASSDRPRDTQYF
v_gene: TRBV6-4
j_gene: TRBJ2-3
abundance: NA

CDR3aa: CASSISRGPYEQYF
v_gene: TRBV19
j_gene: TRBJ2-7
abundance: NA

CDR3aa: CASSQDSLFGAGGTDTQYF
v_gene: TRBV4-2
j_gene: TRBJ2-3
abundance: NA

CDR3aa: CASSINWDNIYEQYF
v_gene: TRBV19
j_gene: TRBJ2-7
abundance: NA

CDR3aa: CATSRTETTEQFF
v_gene: TRBV24-1
j_gene: TRBJ2-1
abundance: NA

CDR3aa: CSAREPGGIETQYF
v_gene: TRBV20-1
j_gene: TRBJ2-5
abundance: NA

CDR3aa: CASNHPGPTDTQYF
v_gene: TRBV6-2/TRBV6-3
j_gene: TRBJ2-3
abundance: NA

CDR3aa: CSARDLGKGHTGELFF
v_gene: TRBV20-1
j_gene: TRBJ2-2
abundance: NA

CDR3aa: CSASTGRELARQYF
v_gene: TRBV20-1
j_gene: TRBJ2-3
abundance: NA

CDR3aa: CSASRGQEYQPQHF
v_gene: TRBV20-1
j_gene: TRBJ1-5
abundance: NA

CDR3aa: CASSQTGGPSYEQYF
v_gene: TRBV4-2
j_gene: TRBJ2-7
abundance: NA

CDR3aa: CASSQVGGVGNEQFF
v_gene: TRBV3-1
j_gene: TRBJ2-1
abundance: NA

CDR3aa: CSVRTIWGGAETQYF
v_gene: TRBV20-1
j_gene: TRBJ2-5
abundance: medium-sized

CDR3aa: CASSEQLAGRDEQFF
v_gene: TRBV6-1
j_gene: TRBJ2-1
abundance: NA

CDR3aa: CASSVASGTGTEQFF
v_gene: TRBV6-4
j_gene: TRBJ2-1
abundance: NA

CDR3aa: CASSYRDTGELFF
v_gene: TRBV6-5
j_gene: TRBJ2-2
abundance: NA

CDR3aa: CASSPPEWNYGYTF
v_gene: TRBV18
j_gene: TRBJ1-2
abundance: NA

CDR3aa: CASSGHGQGLTGELFF
v_gene: TRBV9
j_gene: TRBJ2-2
abundance: NA

CDR3aa: CASTPTGLYEQYF
v_gene: TRBV6-1
j_gene: TRBJ2-7
abundance: NA

CDR3aa: CSAREGADYGYTF
v_gene: TRBV20-1
j_gene: TRBJ1-2
abundance: NA

CDR3aa: CATSATAGPSDTQYF
v_gene: TRBV24-1
j_gene: TRBJ2-3
abundance: NA

CDR3aa: CASSLRTNQETQYF
v_gene: TRBV7-9
j_gene: TRBJ2-5
abundance: NA

CDR3aa: CASSLGQGHTDTQYF
v_gene: TRBV7-2
j_gene: TRBJ2-3
abundance: NA

CDR3aa: CSATPQGLDSPSPLHF
v_gene: TRBV20-1
j_gene: TRBJ1-6
abundance: NA

CDR3aa: CASSDNGESTDTQYF
v_gene: TRBV6-4
j_gene: TRBJ2-3
abundance: NA

CDR3aa: CASSDSGTGANVLTF
v_gene: TRBV6-4
j_gene: TRBJ2-6
abundance: NA

CDR3aa: CSARDQGQGDNSPLHF
v_gene: TRBV20-1
j_gene: TRBJ1-6
abundance: NA